The TCR beta chain under discussion was sequenced for a study of blood T cell repertoires in COVID-19. About the research overall: Spain, Italy and the United States supplied samples that represented acute and convalescent COVID-19. T cells, B-cell-depleted T cells, or PBMCs supplied cDNA or gDNA.

The germline V gene has CDR1 LNHNV and CDR2 YYDKDF (reference sequence). V gave up 0 bases and J gave up 7 bases; unmatched junction bases: 3. This CDR3 is built from 15 residues. The authors' processing: Amplified reference gene primers provided the basis for estimating nucleated cell counts. Produced via immunoSEQ multiplex PCR; TCRdb's table is partial and in-frame only. Clone size and the V and J calls come from that table; the DNA yielded D and trimming. The sample lists 150,000 to 200,000 clones, 78% seen once, with 2.5% to 3.5% in the top ten. The rearrangement joins TRBV15 to TRBJ2-1, with 10 bases fitting TRBD2. This clonotype was obtained from a woman aged 80 or older with active or convalescent COVID-19. Input material: peripheral blood. CDR3 sequence reads: CATSRESGGANEQFF. In DNA form, the CDR3 reads TGTGCCACCAGCAGAGAGAGCGGGGGGGCGAATGAGCAGTTCTTC.